This T cell receptor (beta chain) comes out of a study of shared clonotypes between healthy human individuals. CDR1 is MDHEN and CDR2 is SYDVKM in the germline V gene. V lost 4 bases and J lost 11, with 12 bases in between. This CDR3 comprises 12 residues. The repertoire was sequenced with immunoSEQ multiplex PCR; TCRdb's copy has only in-frame clones and lacks some. In the table there are hundreds of thousands of clones, roughly 80% of which are singletons. Study donors comprised healthy, HIV-negative adults devoid of recent acute infection or vaccination. With unsorted samples, genomic DNA was obtained from around 98 million PBMCs.

The chain employs TRBV28 and TRBJ1-5; no firm D call. This TCR was recovered from a woman in her 40s in good health. Some clones in this sample may be carry-over from other donors' samples. Sequenced: PBMCs. In DNA, the CDR3 is TGTGCCAGCAGTTCCCCCCCCCTGGCCCAGCATTTT. It encodes CASSSPPLAQHF.